This TCR beta chain was observed in a study of blood T cell repertoires in COVID-19. Study overall: The analysed material was cDNA or gDNA that came from T cells, B-cell-depleted T cells, or PBMCs.

Sequenced by immunoSEQ multiplex PCR; TCRdb stores in-frame clones only, minus some. The repertoire holds about 55,000 clones, with approximately 92% as singletons. With V trimmed by 3 bases and J by 5 bases, 2 bases remained unmatched. Germline V lookup: CDR1 SGHVS, CDR2 FQNEAQ. The CDR3 length is 14 residues. The TCR sequence derives from a man aged 45-60 years with active COVID-19. The sequenced material came from peripheral blood. V gene TRBV7-8 combines with J gene TRBJ2-7; 12 bases map to TRBD1. This chain's CDR3 is CASSLGQGANEQYF. The CDR3 DNA reads as TGTGCCAGCAGCTTGGGACAGGGGGCCAACGAGCAGTACTTC.